This T cell receptor (beta chain) came from a study of blood T cells in healthy people across ages. On the study more broadly: Template switching caught about one barcoded beta molecule for each two T cells. Study-wide results and caveats: Diversity of TCR beta correlated strongly with naive T cell percentage. Roughly linear declines in TCR beta diversity per million T cells occurred with age.

There are 14 residues in the CDR3. V was pared by 5 bases and J by 0 bases, with 5 bases of the junction left unmatched. The germline V gene has CDR1 SQVTM and CDR2 ANQGSEA. The authors ran a second PCR of 7 to 11 cycles using a sample-barcoded 5' primer and a J-beta primer mix. Tagging of each cDNA molecule was performed by a template-switch adaptor with 12 random nucleotides. TCRdb independently ran MiXCR on the 5' RACE reads; one entry per CDR3 protein. The sample shows approximately 800,000 distinct CDR3 sequences, roughly 60% of them seen only once. A remark on this clonotype: Antigen specificity is unknown.

V and J are TRBV29-1 and TRBJ2-7; TRBD1 agrees at 9 bases. The sequence came from a man aged 25-40 years in good health. The sequenced sample consisted of blood. The chain's CDR3 is CSVRTGGYSYEQYF. In nucleotides, the CDR3 is TGCAGCGTTCGCACAGGGGGCTACTCCTACGAGCAGTACTTC.